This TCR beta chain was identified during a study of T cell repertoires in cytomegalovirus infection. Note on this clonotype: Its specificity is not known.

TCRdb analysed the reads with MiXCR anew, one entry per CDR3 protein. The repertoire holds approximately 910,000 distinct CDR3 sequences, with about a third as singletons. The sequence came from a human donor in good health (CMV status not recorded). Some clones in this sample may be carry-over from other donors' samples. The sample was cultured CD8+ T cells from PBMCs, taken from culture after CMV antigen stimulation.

The CDR3 coding sequence is TGCGCCAGCAGCACAGACCGGAGAAGCACAGATACGCAGTATTTT. This codes for CASSTDRRSTDTQYF. The chain combines TRBV4-3 with TRBJ2-3; D ambiguous. CDR3 length: 15 amino acids. The V gene's germline CDR1 is LGHNA and CDR2 YSLEER. The germline V and J ends were trimmed by 5 bases and 0 bases, with 12 bases remaining between them.